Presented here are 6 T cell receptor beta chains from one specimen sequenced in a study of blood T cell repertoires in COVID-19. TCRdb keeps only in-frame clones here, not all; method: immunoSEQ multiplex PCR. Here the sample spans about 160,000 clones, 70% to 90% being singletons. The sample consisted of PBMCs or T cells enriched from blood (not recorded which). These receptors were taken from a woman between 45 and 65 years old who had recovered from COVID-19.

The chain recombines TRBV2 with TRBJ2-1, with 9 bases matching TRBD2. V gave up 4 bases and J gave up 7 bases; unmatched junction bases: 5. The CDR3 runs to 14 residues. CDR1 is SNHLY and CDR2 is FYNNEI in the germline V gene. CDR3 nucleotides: TGTGCCAGCAGTGGGCGGGAGGGCTGGAATGAGCAGTTCTTC. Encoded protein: CASSGREGWNEQFF.

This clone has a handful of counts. CDR3 protein: CASPGQGLGNTIYF. In DNA, the CDR3 is TGCGCCAGTCCCGGACAGGGGCTTGGAAACACCATATATTTT. The chain combines TRBV10-1 with TRBJ1-3; 9 positions agree with TRBD1. The CDR3 contains 14 residues. The junction had 6 bases not matched to a gene; V was cut back by 9 bases and J by 3 bases. Germline assignment: CDR1 WNHNN and CDR2 SYGVQD (reference sequence).

DNA for the CDR3: TGTGCCAGCAGCTCCGGCGGCGGGGGGTCGAATTCACCCCTCCACTTT. Translation gives CASSSGGGGSNSPLHF. This chain connects TRBV7-2 to TRBJ1-6; possibly TRBD1 for D (5 bases). V was clipped by 4 bases and J by 7 bases, with 17 bases between them. Germline values: CDR1 SGHTA, CDR2 FQGNSA. The CDR3 has 16 amino acids.

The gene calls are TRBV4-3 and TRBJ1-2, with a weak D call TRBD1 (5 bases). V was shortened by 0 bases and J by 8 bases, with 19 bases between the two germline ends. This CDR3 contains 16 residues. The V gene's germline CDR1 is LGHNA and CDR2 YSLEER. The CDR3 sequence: CASSQERGLRFGGYTF. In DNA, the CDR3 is TGCGCCAGCAGCCAAGAAAGGGGACTCCGCTTCGGGGGCTACACCTTC.

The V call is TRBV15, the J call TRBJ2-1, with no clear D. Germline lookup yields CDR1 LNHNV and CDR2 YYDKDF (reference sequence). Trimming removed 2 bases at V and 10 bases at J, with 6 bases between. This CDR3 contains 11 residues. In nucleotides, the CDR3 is TGTGCCACCAGCAGATATATGGAGCAGTTCTTC. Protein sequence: CATSRYMEQFF.

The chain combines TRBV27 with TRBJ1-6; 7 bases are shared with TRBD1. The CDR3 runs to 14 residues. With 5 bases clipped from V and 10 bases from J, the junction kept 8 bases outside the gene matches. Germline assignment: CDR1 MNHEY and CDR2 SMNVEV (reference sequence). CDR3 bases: TGTGCCAGCAGTCCACGACAGGGTTGGTCACCCCTCCACTTT. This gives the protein CASSPRQGWSPLHF.